This T cell receptor beta chain was captured by sequencing in a study of T cell responses to AZD1222 COVID-19 vaccine. General observations from the study: In a largely white British group with more females than males, clonal diversity was possibly underestimated. Within unmutated variant regions lay the reported targets of nearly half of spike-specific TCRs.

Repertoires were generated with immunoSEQ multiplex PCR, while TCRdb's copy carries only in-frame clones and drops some. The repertoire has some 160,000 clones, 85% to 95% of them found once; the top ten carry approximately 1%. Note on this clone: The antigen is undetermined.

CDR3 length: 13 amino acids. Per the germline V gene, CDR1 is MNHEY and CDR2 is SVGAGI. V lost 2 bases to trimming and J lost 3 bases, with 7 bases between them. The receptor's source is an adult in good health. The V and J genes are TRBV6-5 and TRBJ1-2; D call uncertain. The source was peripheral blood, collected on day 0 of AZD1222 vaccination. CDR3 DNA sequence: TGTGCCAGCAGTTACGGGCCATACTATGGCTACACCTTC. This translates into CASSYGPYYGYTF.